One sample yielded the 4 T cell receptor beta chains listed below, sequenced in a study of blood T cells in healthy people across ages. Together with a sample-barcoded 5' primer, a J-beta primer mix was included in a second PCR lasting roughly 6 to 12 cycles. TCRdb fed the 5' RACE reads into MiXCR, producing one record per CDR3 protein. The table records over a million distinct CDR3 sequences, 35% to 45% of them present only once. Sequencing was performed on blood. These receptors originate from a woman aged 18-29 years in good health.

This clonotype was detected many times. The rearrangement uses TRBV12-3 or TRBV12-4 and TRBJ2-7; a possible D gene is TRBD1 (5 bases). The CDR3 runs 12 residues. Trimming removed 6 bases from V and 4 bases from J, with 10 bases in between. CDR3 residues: CASSPQVYEQYF. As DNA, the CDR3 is TGTGCCAGCAGCCCACAGGTTTACGAGCAGTACTTC.

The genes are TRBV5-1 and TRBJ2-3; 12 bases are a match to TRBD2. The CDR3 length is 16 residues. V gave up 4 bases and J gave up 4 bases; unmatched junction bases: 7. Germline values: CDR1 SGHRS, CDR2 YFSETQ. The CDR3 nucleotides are TGCGCCAGCAGCACTAGACTAGCGGGGGTCTCAGATACGCAGTATTTT. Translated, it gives CASSTRLAGVSDTQYF. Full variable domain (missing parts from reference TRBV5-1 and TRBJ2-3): KAGVTQTPRYLIKTRGQQVTLSCSPISGHRSVSWYQQTPGQGLQFLFEYFSETQRNKGNFPGRFSGRQFSNSRSEMNVSTLELGDSALYLCASSTRLAGVSDTQYFGPGTRLTVL.

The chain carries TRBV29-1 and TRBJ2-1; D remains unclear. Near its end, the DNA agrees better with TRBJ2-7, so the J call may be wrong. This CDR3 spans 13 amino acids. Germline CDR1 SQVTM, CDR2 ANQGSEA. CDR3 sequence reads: CSVEGDLYNEQYF. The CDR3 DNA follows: TGCAGCGTTGAAGGTGACTTATACAATGAGCAGTACTTC.

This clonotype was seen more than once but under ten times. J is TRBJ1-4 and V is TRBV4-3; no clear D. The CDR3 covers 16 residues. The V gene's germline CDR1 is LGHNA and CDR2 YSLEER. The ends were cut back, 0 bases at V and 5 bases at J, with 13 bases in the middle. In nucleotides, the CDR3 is TGCGCCAGCAGCCAAGATTCCGTGGATTCGAATGAAAAACTGTTTTTT. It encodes CASSQDSVDSNEKLFF.